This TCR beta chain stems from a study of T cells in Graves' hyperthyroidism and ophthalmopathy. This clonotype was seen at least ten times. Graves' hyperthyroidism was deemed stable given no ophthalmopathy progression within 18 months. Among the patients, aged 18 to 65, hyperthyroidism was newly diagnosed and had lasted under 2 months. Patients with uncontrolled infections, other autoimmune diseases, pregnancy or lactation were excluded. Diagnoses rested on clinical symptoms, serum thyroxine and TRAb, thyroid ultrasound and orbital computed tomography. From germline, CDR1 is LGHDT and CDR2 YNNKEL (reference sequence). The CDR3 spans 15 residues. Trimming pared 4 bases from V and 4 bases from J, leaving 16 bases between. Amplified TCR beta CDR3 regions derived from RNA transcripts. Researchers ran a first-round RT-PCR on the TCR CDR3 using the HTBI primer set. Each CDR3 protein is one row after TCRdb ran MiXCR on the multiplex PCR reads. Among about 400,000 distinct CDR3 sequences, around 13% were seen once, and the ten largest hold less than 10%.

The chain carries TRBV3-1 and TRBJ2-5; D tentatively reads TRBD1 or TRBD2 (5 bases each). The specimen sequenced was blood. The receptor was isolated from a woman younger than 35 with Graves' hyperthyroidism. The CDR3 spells CASSRPGRQLETQYF. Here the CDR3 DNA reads TGTGCCAGCAGCCGCCCGGGGCGCCAGTTAGAGACCCAGTACTTC.